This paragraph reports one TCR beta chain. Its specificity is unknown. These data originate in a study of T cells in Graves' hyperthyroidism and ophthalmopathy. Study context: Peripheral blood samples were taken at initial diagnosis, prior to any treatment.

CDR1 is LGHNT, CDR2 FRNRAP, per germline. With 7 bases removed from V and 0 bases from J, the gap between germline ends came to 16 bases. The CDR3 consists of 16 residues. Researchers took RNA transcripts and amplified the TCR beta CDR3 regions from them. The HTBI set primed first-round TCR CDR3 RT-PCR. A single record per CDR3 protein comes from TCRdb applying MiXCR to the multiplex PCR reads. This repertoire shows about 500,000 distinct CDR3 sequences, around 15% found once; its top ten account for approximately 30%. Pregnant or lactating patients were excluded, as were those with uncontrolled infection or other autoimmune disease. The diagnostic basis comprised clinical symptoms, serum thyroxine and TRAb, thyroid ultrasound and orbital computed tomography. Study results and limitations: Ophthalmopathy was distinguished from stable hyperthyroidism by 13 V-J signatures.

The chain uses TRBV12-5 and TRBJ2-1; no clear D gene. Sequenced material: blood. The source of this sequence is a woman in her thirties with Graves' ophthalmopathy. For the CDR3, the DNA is TGTGCTAGTGCCATCCGGTCCATTAACTCCTACAATGAGCAGTTCTTC. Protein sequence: CASAIRSINSYNEQFF. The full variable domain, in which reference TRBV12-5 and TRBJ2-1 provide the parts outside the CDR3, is DARVTQTPRHKVTEMGQEVTMRCQPILGHNTVFWYRQTMMQGLELLAYFRNRAPLDDSGMPKDRFSAEMPDATLATLKIQPSEPRDSAVYFCASAIRSINSYNEQFFGPGTRLTVL.